The rows below give T cell receptor beta chains drawn from one sample of a study of early stage breast cancer tumors. Profiling relied on immunoSEQ multiplex PCR, and the TCRdb table lists in-frame clones only, not all of them. The repertoire holds 11,000 to 15,000 clones, with approximately 81% as singletons. The sequenced material came from normal breast tissue next to the tumor. These receptors all stem from a person aged 45-60 years with breast cancer. Both conserved end residues are part of each CDR3. The D gene is left open where the match is weak. The size field is filled for only some rows; it gives once, few, many or a size class.

TRBJ1-5 TRBV15 - few TGTGCCACAAGGCAGGGAGGCAATCAGCCCCAGCATTTT CATRQGGNQPQHF
TRBJ2-7 TRBV5-6 - - TGTGCCAGCAGCCGGGCTGTTGAGCAGTACTTC CASSRAVEQYF
TRBJ1-1 TRBV4-1 - few TGCGCCAGCAGCCAAGATATGTTGGAGGGGACTGAAGCTTTCTTT CASSQDMLEGTEAFF
TRBJ1-4 TRBV7-9 - once TGTGCCAGCAGCCTCTGGACGGAAAATGAAAAACTGTTTTTT CASSLWTENEKLFF
TRBJ1-2 TRBV28 - - TGTGCCAGCAGCCAATCCGACGGCTATGGCTACACCTTC CASSQSDGYGYTF
TRBJ2-5 TRBV7-2 TRBD2 - TGTGCCAGCAGCCTTAGCGGGGGGAGGGAGACCCAGTACTTC CASSLSGGRETQYF
TRBJ2-5 TRBV7-6 TRBD2 - TGTGCCAGCAGCACACGGGAGGGGGGGCAAGAGACCCAGTACTTC CASSTREGGQETQYF
TRBJ2-5 TRBV2 TRBD1 few TGTGCCAGCTTGGACAGGGGAGGAGAGACCCAGTACTTC CASLDRGGETQYF
TRBJ1-1 TRBV4-2 TRBD1 few TGTGCCAGCAGCCAAGATGGGCAGGGGGTCTATAACACTGAAGCTTTCTTT CASSQDGQGVYNTEAFF
TRBJ2-2 TRBV19 - - TGTGCCAGTAGTACCCGACCCAGGAGCGGGAACACCGGGGAGCTGTTTTTT CASSTRPRSGNTGELFF
TRBJ2-3 TRBV19 TRBD1 - TGTGCCAGCCGGGACAGGGGTACAGATACGCAGTATTTT CASRDRGTDTQYF
TRBJ1-2 TRBV7-9 TRBD1 - TGTGCCAGCAGCTTTCAGGGGGCGAGATCGTTTGGCTACACCTTC CASSFQGARSFGYTF
TRBJ1-3 TRBV9 - - TGTGCCAGCAGCGCTGGAGCCTCTGGAAACACCATATATTTT CASSAGASGNTIYF
TRBJ2-3 TRBV9 TRBD1 - TGTGCCAGCAGCGACTGGACAGGGCAGGCGACGCAGTATTTT CASSDWTGQATQYF
TRBJ1-2 TRBV4-3 - - TGCGCCAGCAGCCAAGATCCTGGCGGACCGGGGGTCTATGGCTACACCTTC CASSQDPGGPGVYGYTF
TRBJ1-2 TRBV6-1 - - TGTGCCAGCAGTGAAACCCGAGGGGGGCCTAACTATGGCTACACCTTC CASSETRGGPNYGYTF
TRBJ2-3 TRBV7-2 - - TGTGCCAGCAGACCCCCTGGAAGGAATACGCAGTATTTT CASRPPGRNTQYF
TRBJ2-7 TRBV27 - - TGTGCCAGCAGTTTAAGGGGGGGGACGCTCAGCTCCTACGAGCAGTACTTC CASSLRGGTLSSYEQYF
TRBJ1-2 TRBV28 - - TGTGCCAGCTATACCGACAGGTACTATGGCTACACCTTC CASYTDRYYGYTF
TRBJ2-7 TRBV2 - - TGTGCCAGCAGGGGACCCGCCGGGACACCGACGAGCGAGTACTTC CASRGPAGTPTSEYF
TRBJ1-1 TRBV19 TRBD1 - TGTGCCAGTAGTGTCGACAGGGATGGGAACACTGAAGCTTTCTTT CASSVDRDGNTEAFF
TRBJ1-2 TRBV11-2 - few TGTGCCAGCAGCTTGATCCGGGCCCAGGAAGGCACAAGACACTTC CASSLIRAQEGTRHF
TRBJ2-1 TRBV7-2 TRBD2 - TGTGCCAGCAGCCAAGGGACTAGTTCGTACAATGAGCAGTTCTTC CASSQGTSSYNEQFF
TRBJ1-2 TRBV14 - - TGTGCCAGCAGCCAAGCCGGAAGTACCCTCGCCTATGGCTACACCTTC CASSQAGSTLAYGYTF
TRBJ1-5 TRBV28 - - TGTGCCAGCAGTTTACTCGGGAGCAATCAGCCCCAGCATTTT CASSLLGSNQPQHF
TRBJ2-5 TRBV29-1 TRBD1 once TGCAGCGTTGCACCCAGGGGGCCCCAAGAGACCCAGTACTTC CSVAPRGPQETQYF
TRBJ2-7 TRBV5-1 TRBD1 - TGCGCCAGCAGCTTGGTGGGACAGGATAACGAGCAGTACTTC CASSLVGQDNEQYF
TRBJ2-5 TRBV2 - - TGTGCCAGCAGTGTAGGGCCCCGACAAGAGACCCAGTACTTC CASSVGPRQETQYF
TRBJ2-3 TRBV18 TRBD1 - TGTGCCAGCTCACCGGGACAGGCGCGCACAGATACGCAGTATTTT CASSPGQARTDTQYF
TRBJ2-4 TRBV27 - - TGTGCCAGCTCAGGGGTTAGGGCCAAAAACATTCAGTACTTC CASSGVRAKNIQYF
TRBJ2-5 TRBV15 - - TGTGCCACCAGCATCGTCTATAAGACCCAGTACTTC CATSIVYKTQYF
TRBJ2-7 TRBV19 - - TGTGCCAGTAGGGGAGATGGGTACGAGCAGTACTTC CASRGDGYEQYF
TRBJ2-5 TRBV7-9 TRBD2 - TGTGCCAGCAGTGAGGGACTAGCTGGGGAGACCCAGTACTTC CASSEGLAGETQYF
TRBJ2-1 TRBV5-1 - - TGCGCCAGCAGTACGATGGGGGGGCCCCTTCTTTACAATGAGCAGTTCTTC CASSTMGGPLLYNEQFF
TRBJ2-2 TRBV5-1 TRBD2 - TGCGCCAGCAGCTTGGGAGCGGGGGACACCGGGGAGCTGTTTTTT CASSLGAGDTGELFF
TRBJ2-4 TRBV5-4 TRBD1 - TGTGCCAGCAGCCCGACGGACGGGACAGGGAACATTCAGTACTTC CASSPTDGTGNIQYF
TRBJ2-7 TRBV18 - - TGTGCCAGCTCACCACCGCGGGATCCATACGAGCAGTACTTC CASSPPRDPYEQYF
TRBJ2-1 TRBV10-3 TRBD2 - TGTGCCATCAGTGAGTTAATGGCGGGGGGGCGTTACAATGAGCAGTTCTTC CAISELMAGGRYNEQFF
TRBJ2-1 TRBV27 TRBD1 - TGTGCCAGCAGCACTTGGGACAGGAAAGGTACCTACAATGAGCAGTTCTTC CASSTWDRKGTYNEQFF
TRBJ2-1 TRBV27 - once TGTGCCAGCAGATCACAGGGTTCCTCCTACAATGAGCAGTTCTTC CASRSQGSSYNEQFF
TRBJ1-4 TRBV27 - - TGTGCCAGCAGTTTGGGGGCAGGCAGGACTAATGAAAAACTGTTTTTT CASSLGAGRTNEKLFF
TRBJ1-1 TRBV7-8 - once TGTGCCAGCAGCAAAGGGACAACTAACACTGAAGCTTTCTTT CASSKGTTNTEAFF
TRBJ2-5 TRBV5-1 - once TGCGCCAGCCTTGAGCAGGCAGGCAGCGAGACCCAGTACTTC CASLEQAGSETQYF
TRBJ2-1 TRBV6-1 - - TGTGCCAGCAGTGAAGGAACTTCGAACTGGGACAATGAGCAGTTCTTC CASSEGTSNWDNEQFF
TRBJ1-5 TRBV7-9 - medium-sized TGTGCCAGCAGCCAAGGCACAGGGCGTCATCAGCCCCAGCATTTT CASSQGTGRHQPQHF
TRBJ1-6 TRBV7-9 - - TGTGCCAGCAGTATCGAGGGAAATTCACCCCTCCACTTT CASSIEGNSPLHF
TRBJ2-7 TRBV18 - - TGTGCCAGCTCACCACTAGGGGGTGGAGAGCAGTACTTC CASSPLGGGEQYF
TRBJ1-2 TRBV19 - once TGTGCCAGTAGTATAGCTGAAGGGAGCGGCTACACCTTC CASSIAEGSGYTF
TRBJ1-4 TRBV18 - once TGTGCCAGCTCACCGAAACAAGGGATAAATGAAAAACTGTTTTTT CASSPKQGINEKLFF
TRBJ1-1 TRBV30 - - TGTGCCTGGAGAGCGATGAACACTGAAGCTTTCTTT CAWRAMNTEAFF
TRBJ1-5 TRBV4-3 - - TGCGCCAGCAGCCAAGATAGGGTTGGGGCCCAGCATTTT CASSQDRVGAQHF
TRBJ2-5 TRBV15 TRBD2 - TGTGCCACCAGCAGGGGAATGACTAGCAGTCAAGAGACCCAGTACTTC CATSRGMTSSQETQYF
TRBJ2-7 TRBV6-5 TRBD1 - TGTGCCAGCAGTTACGGGACAGGGGTTGATGAGCAGTACTTC CASSYGTGVDEQYF
TRBJ2-3 TRBV9 - - TGTGCCAGCAGCGTAGATTCAGCAGATACGCAGTATTTT CASSVDSADTQYF
TRBJ2-3 TRBV5-4 TRBD2 - TGTGCCAGCAGCCCAGCGGGAGCCGATACGCAGTATTTT CASSPAGADTQYF
TRBJ2-1 TRBV11-3 TRBD2 - TGTGCCAGCAGCTTGGGGACTAGCGGAGGTAACAATGAGCAGTTCTTC CASSLGTSGGNNEQFF